These 25 T cell receptor beta chains originate from one sample sequenced in a study of T-cell reconstitution after alpha-beta-depleted transplantation in children. TCRbeta library construction was performed incorporating unique molecular identifiers. TCRdb re-derived calls from the PCR reads in MiXCR, one entry per CDR3 protein. The table records around 110,000 distinct CDR3 sequences, around 10% of them present only once. Sequenced material: PBMCs, taken before TCRalphabeta/CD19-depleted stem cell transplant. These receptors were obtained from a boy aged 2 to 10 with acute lymphoblastic leukemia, due to receive a stem cell transplant.

This clonotype showed up many times. V usage is TRBV6-1 and J usage is TRBJ2-3, with D uncertain. This CDR3 has 16 amino acids. CDR1 is MNHNS and CDR2 is SASEGT in the germline V gene. Trimming pared 6 bases from V and 1 base from J, leaving 17 bases between. Written as DNA, the CDR3 is TGTGCCAGCAGCCAACATGTCGCGCGAGGCACAGATACGCAGTATTTT. Amino acid sequence: CASSQHVARGTDTQYF.

This clonotype was recorded many times. The CDR3 DNA reads as TGTGCCATCAGGGGACAGGCCCTGGGAAAACTGTTTTTT. Translating it yields CAIRGQALGKLFF. V gene TRBV10-3 combines with J gene TRBJ1-4, with 8 bases lining up with TRBD1. Germline assignment: CDR1 ENHRY and CDR2 SYGVKD. The V segment lost 6 bases and the J segment 10 bases; nucleotides outside the gene matches: 7. The CDR3 is 13 amino acids.

The chain is built from TRBV2 and TRBJ2-7, with a possible D match to TRBD2 (6 bases). The CDR3 contains 14 residues. Germline CDR1 reads SNHLY; CDR2 reads FYNNEI. V was pared by 1 base and J by 3 bases, with 10 bases between. CDR3 loop: CASSEVVDYYEQYF. The CDR3 coding sequence is TGTGCCAGCAGTGAAGTTGTGGACTACTACGAGCAGTACTTC.

This clonotype was observed at least ten times. The CDR3 is CASSDLRTSGLNGETQYF. CDR3 nucleotides: TGCGCCAGCAGCGACCTTCGGACTAGCGGGCTAAACGGGGAGACCCAGTACTTC. V is TRBV4-1 and J is TRBJ2-5; 11 positions agree with TRBD2. This CDR3 spans 18 amino acids. Losses at the gene ends were 5 bases for V and 5 bases for J; bases not matched to a gene: 16. The germline V gene encodes CDR1 MGHRA and CDR2 YSYEKL.

Only a few counts were recorded for this clonotype. This sequence joins TRBV20-1 and TRBJ2-3, with 7 bases identical to TRBD2. V was clipped by 0 bases and J by 2 bases; unmatched bases: 8. Germline V lookup: CDR1 DFQATT, CDR2 SNEGSKA (reference sequence). There are 16 residues in the CDR3. The CDR3 DNA follows: TGCAGTGCTAGAGATTGGCGGGCGGGGGTCACAGATACGCAGTATTTT. It specifies CSARDWRAGVTDTQYF.

The V call is TRBV28, the J call TRBJ2-7; D is perhaps TRBD1 or TRBD2 (6 bases each). Between the trimmed V and J ends, which lost 6 bases and 5 bases, there was a span of 17 bases. This CDR3 spans 14 amino acids. Per germline, CDR1 MDHEN and CDR2 SYDVKM. The CDR3 DNA reads TGTGCCAGCAGACTCCGGGGGACATACCACGAGCAGTACTTC. Translated: CASRLRGTYHEQYF.

The chain joins TRBV6-1 to TRBJ1-5; D is possibly TRBD1 (6 bases). This CDR3 has 15 amino acids. V gave up 6 bases and J gave up 4 bases, with 16 bases separating them. Germline V gives CDR1 MNHNS, CDR2 SASEGT. This chain's CDR3 is CASSADSRTNQPQHF. Here the CDR3 DNA reads TGTGCCAGCAGCGCGGACAGCAGGACAAATCAGCCCCAGCATTTT.

V and J are TRBV4-1 and TRBJ1-4; perhaps TRBD1 as D (5 bases). V dropped 0 bases and J dropped 8 bases, with 16 bases sitting between them. Germline CDR1 and CDR2: MGHRA and YSYEKL. CDR3 length: 16 residues. The CDR3 sequence is CASSQEIRGAREKLFF. The CDR3 coding sequence is TGCGCCAGCAGCCAAGAGATTCGTGGGGCACGGGAAAAACTGTTTTTT.

The sample holds a few counts of this clonotype. V and J are TRBV5-1 and TRBJ2-7; 13 bases line up with TRBD2. V lost 4 bases, J lost 12 bases, and 4 bases stayed unmatched. Looked up from germline, CDR1 is SGHRS and CDR2 is YFSETQ. This CDR3 is 12 amino acids long. The chain's CDR3 is CASSAGLAGVYF. In DNA form, the CDR3 reads TGCGCCAGCAGCGCCGGACTAGCGGGAGTGTACTTC.

This clonotype occurred a few times. The chain carries TRBV20-1 and TRBJ2-1; D possibly corresponds to TRBD2 (6 bases). The CDR3 extends over 15 amino acids. The V end lost 3 bases, the J end lost 2 bases, and 14 bases lay between the germline ends. The germline V gene encodes CDR1 DFQATT and CDR2 SNEGSKA (reference sequence). CDR3 sequence: CSASSVEGPYNEQFF. DNA of the CDR3: TGCAGTGCTAGTAGCGTGGAGGGACCCTACAATGAGCAGTTCTTC.

The chain joins TRBV20-1 to TRBJ2-5, with D possibly TRBD1 on 5 matching bases. Germline CDR1 and CDR2: DFQATT and SNEGSKA (reference sequence). The CDR3 has 14 residues. V lost 3 bases and J 5 bases, leaving 16 bases between the germline ends. The CDR3 coding sequence is TGCAGTGCTAGTTTCAGGGTCCTGGGGGAGACCCAGTACTTC. It translates to CSASFRVLGETQYF.

There are a few counts of this clonotype. V usage is TRBV5-1 and J usage is TRBJ2-1; D gene uncertain. The germline V gene has CDR1 SGHRS and CDR2 YFSETQ. The CDR3 spans 15 residues. Trimming stripped 4 bases from V and 5 bases from J, with 16 bases between. The CDR3 region has the DNA TGCGCCAGCAGCGTTCCTTCCATGGCGGACAATGAGCAGTTCTTC. This translates into CASSVPSMADNEQFF.

The V call is TRBV15, the J call TRBJ2-2; D unresolved. Germline V gene lookup returns CDR1 LNHNV and CDR2 YYDKDF (reference sequence). The V end lost 2 bases, the J end lost 1 base, and 17 bases lay between the germline ends. The CDR3 loop spans 18 amino acids. CDR3 sequence reads: CATSRSLRNSQNTGELFF. The DNA for the CDR3 is TGTGCCACCAGCAGATCCCTCCGGAACAGCCAGAACACCGGGGAGCTGTTTTTT.

The chain employs TRBV12-3 or TRBV12-4 and TRBJ1-1; D call uncertain. The CDR3 runs 15 residues. V was trimmed by 6 bases and J by 0 bases, leaving 14 bases between them. This chain's CDR3 is CASRPDGSLNTEAFF. CDR3 bases: TGTGCCAGCAGGCCGGACGGCAGCTTGAACACTGAAGCTTTCTTT.

This clonotype was seen many times. The chain has TRBV20-1 and TRBJ2-1, with no clear D. V lost 1 base and J lost 0, with 7 bases in between. From germline, CDR1 is DFQATT and CDR2 SNEGSKA (reference sequence). There are 14 residues in the CDR3. The CDR3 sequence is CSARGGLSYNEQFF. The CDR3, as DNA: TGCAGTGCTAGAGGCGGTCTCTCCTACAATGAGCAGTTCTTC.

This clonotype was found many times. The chain combines TRBV4-2 with TRBJ1-1; 9 bases match TRBD1. This CDR3 is 16 amino acids long. In germline, CDR1 is LGHNA, CDR2 YNFKEQ. V gave up 0 bases and J gave up 5 bases; unmatched junction bases: 7. This CDR3 reads CASSQDRTGGRTEAFF. The CDR3 region has the DNA TGTGCCAGCAGCCAAGATCGCACAGGGGGCCGGACTGAAGCTTTCTTT.

This chain joins TRBV20-1 and TRBJ1-1; weak D call: TRBD1 (5 bases). V gave up 1 base and J gave up 1 base, with 16 bases separating them. The CDR3 covers 16 residues. CDR1 and CDR2 from the germline V gene are DFQATT and SNEGSKA (reference sequence). The CDR3 reads CSARGAPRGENTEAFF. For the CDR3, the DNA is TGCAGTGCTAGAGGGGCCCCTCGGGGGGAGAACACTGAAGCTTTCTTT.

This clonotype turned up a few times. This sequence joins TRBV5-1 and TRBJ2-1, with TRBD1 matching over 10 bases. V dropped 0 bases and J dropped 0; count of bases not matched to a gene: 15. In germline, CDR1 is SGHRS, CDR2 YFSETQ. The CDR3 contains 21 residues. The DNA of the CDR3 is TGCGCCAGCAGCTTGGAGTGGGGGGACAGGGGACTAAAGCTCTCCTACAATGAGCAGTTCTTC. Translating it yields CASSLEWGDRGLKLSYNEQFF.

J is TRBJ2-7 and V is TRBV29-1; possible D gene TRBD1, 8 bases. The V end was cut by 5 bases, the J end by 10 bases, with 21 bases between. Per germline, CDR1 SQVTM and CDR2 ANQGSEA. The CDR3 has 13 amino acids. For the CDR3, the DNA is TGCAGCGTTTCCGGACAGGGAGGGGCGGAACAGTACTTC. This gives the protein CSVSGQGGAEQYF.

This clonotype was found a few times. The V gene is TRBV9, the J gene TRBJ2-1, with 7 nucleotides matching TRBD1. From germline, CDR1 is SGDLS and CDR2 YYNGEE. CDR3 length: 14 amino acids. V lost 4 bases and J lost 6; bases outside the gene matches: 7. CDR3 residues: CASSPPYRGNEQFF. The CDR3 coding sequence is TGTGCCAGCAGCCCCCCCTACAGGGGCAATGAGCAGTTCTTC.

This clonotype has at least ten counts. The chain uses TRBV12-3 or TRBV12-4 and TRBJ1-6; no definite D call. This CDR3 is built from 13 residues. The V end lost 3 bases, the J end lost 7 bases, and 7 bases lay between the germline ends. CDR3 amino acids: CASSLGSNSPLHF. CDR3 bases: TGTGCCAGCAGTTTGGGCAGCAATTCACCCCTCCACTTT.

In this sample, this clonotype turned up a few times. The gene calls are TRBV20-1 and TRBJ2-1, with 15 nucleotides matching TRBD2. From germline, CDR1 is DFQATT and CDR2 SNEGSKA (reference sequence). The trim removed 6 bases at V and 0 bases at J, leaving 3 bases unmatched. There are 16 residues in the CDR3. The CDR3 reads CSATGLAGGSYNEQFF. CDR3 coding DNA: TGCAGTGCCACGGGACTAGCGGGAGGCTCCTACAATGAGCAGTTCTTC.

This clonotype was detected only once. One end of the junction does not line up with germline, which may come from a read error. The chain joins TRBV20-1 to TRBJ1-2; no clear D gene. The CDR3 extends over 11 amino acids. Looked up from germline, CDR1 is DFQATT and CDR2 is SNEGSKA (reference sequence). CDR3 in DNA: TGCAGTGCTAGTGCCCTAGGCCATCCCCAGTTC. This sequence encodes CSASALGHPQF.

The chain carries TRBV10-3 and TRBJ2-3; TRBD2 agrees at 12 bases. Germline CDR1 is ENHRY and CDR2 is SYGVKD. This CDR3 is built from 15 residues. The ends lost 11 bases at V and 2 bases at J; junction bases unmatched: 8. Here the CDR3 reads CAPGLAGSNTDTQYF. The CDR3 coding sequence is TGTGCCCCTGGACTAGCGGGAAGTAACACAGATACGCAGTATTTT.

This clonotype was observed a few times. The V gene is TRBV20-1, the J gene TRBJ2-1; TRBD2 might be the D (6 bases). Per the germline V gene, CDR1 is DFQATT and CDR2 is SNEGSKA (reference sequence). V was shortened by 4 bases and J by 3 bases, with 10 bases between the two germline ends. The CDR3 extends over 13 amino acids. CDR3 loop: CSATGGNYNEQFF. CDR3 DNA: TGCAGTGCTACCGGGGGAAACTACAATGAGCAGTTCTTC.